A selection of T cell receptor beta chains follows, all from one sample in a study of T-cell reconstitution after alpha-beta-depleted transplantation in children. TCRdb reanalysed the PCR reads using MiXCR and keeps one entry per CDR3 protein. The table shows hundreds of thousands of distinct CDR3 sequences, with about 12% occurring only once. The sequenced sample was PBMCs, obtained before TCRalphabeta/CD19-depleted stem cell transplant. These receptors were obtained from a girl under 10 years old with congenital amegakaryocytic thrombocytopenia, due to receive a stem cell transplant. Both conserved end residues are part of each CDR3. The D gene is left open where the match is weak. Clone size is not always given. Where it is, it says once, few, many or a class for expanded clones.

d_gene	abundance	v_gene	j_gene	CDR3nt	CDR3aa
NA	NA	TRBV5-4	TRBJ2-1	TGTGCCAGCAGCAGGGAGGTCTCCTTCTCCTACAATGAGCAGTTCTTC	CASSREVSFSYNEQFF
TRBD2	NA	TRBV5-1	TRBJ2-7	TGCGCCAGCAGCTCACTAGCGGGAGGGATGGCCTACGAGCAGTACTTC	CASSSLAGGMAYEQYF
TRBD1	few	TRBV20-1	TRBJ2-5	TGCAGTGCTAGACAAACAGGGGGCCAAGAGACCCAGTACTTC	CSARQTGGQETQYF
TRBD2	many	TRBV7-8	TRBJ2-1	TGTGCCAGCAGCTTCCCTAGCGGGAGGGGCAACAATGAGCAGTTCTTC	CASSFPSGRGNNEQFF
NA	few	TRBV2	TRBJ1-1	TGTGCCAGCAGTGGGGCGGGTGGTAGCACTGAAGCTTTCTTT	CASSGAGGSTEAFF
NA	many	TRBV7-6	TRBJ1-2	TGTGCCAGCAGCTTCTCATGGGGCTATGGCTACACCTTC	CASSFSWGYGYTF
NA	many	TRBV14	TRBJ2-3	TGTGCCAGCAGCCACGTAGATACGCAGTATTTT	CASSHVDTQYF
NA	many	TRBV5-1	TRBJ2-1	TGCGCCAGCAGCTTGGCCGACCAAAGCTCCTACAATGAGCAGTTCTTC	CASSLADQSSYNEQFF
TRBD2	NA	TRBV20-1	TRBJ2-1	TGCAGTGCGCCGGGACTAGCGGGCCCTTGGGGCTACAATGAGCAGTTCTTC	CSAPGLAGPWGYNEQFF
TRBD2	many	TRBV5-1	TRBJ2-3	TGCGCCAGCAGCTTGGAACTAGCGGGAAGAGATACGCAGTATTTT	CASSLELAGRDTQYF
NA	many	TRBV10-3	TRBJ2-3	TGTGCCATCAAGGTCGGGGGAACGGCAGATACGCAGTATTTT	CAIKVGGTADTQYF
TRBD2	NA	TRBV20-1	TRBJ2-1	TGCAGTGCTGTGACTAGCTCGAAGGGTGAGCAGTTCTTC	CSAVTSSKGEQFF
TRBD2	few	TRBV6-1	TRBJ2-1	TGTGCCAGCAGTAAACTGGGACTAGCGGGGAAGAATGAGCAGTTCTTC	CASSKLGLAGKNEQFF
NA	many	TRBV5-1	TRBJ2-3	TGCGCCAGCAGAACGAGGGATACGCAGTATTTT	CASRTRDTQYF
NA	NA	TRBV5-1	TRBJ1-1	TGCGCCAGCAGCTTGCTGCAGAACACTGAAGCTTTCTTT	CASSLLQNTEAFF
NA	many	TRBV20-1	TRBJ1-3	TGCAGTGCTAGAGATCAGGCGACAGCTGGAAACACCATATATTTT	CSARDQATAGNTIYF
TRBD1	NA	TRBV30	TRBJ1-1	TGTGCCTGGAGTGTAAGGACAGGGGGTCAAGGCACTGAAGCTTTCTTT	CAWSVRTGGQGTEAFF
TRBD2	few	TRBV7-9	TRBJ2-1	TGTGCCAGCAGGCGCCCCGTGGCTAGCGGGTACAATGAGCAGTTCTTC	CASRRPVASGYNEQFF
NA	many	TRBV12-3/TRBV12-4	TRBJ2-7	TGTGCCAGCAGTTCACGGACTTGGCAGTTGGACGAGCAGTACTTC	CASSSRTWQLDEQYF
NA	few	TRBV29-1	TRBJ1-4	TGCAGCGTTGCCGGGAGCGGCAATGAAAAACTGTTTTTT	CSVAGSGNEKLFF
NA	few	TRBV20-1	TRBJ2-1	TGCAGTGCCTTGGACTTGGGGGGATACAATGAGCAGTTCTTC	CSALDLGGYNEQFF
TRBD2	NA	TRBV5-1	TRBJ2-3	TGCGCCAGCAGCCTAGGACTAGCGGGACAGAACACAGATACGCAGTATTTT	CASSLGLAGQNTDTQYF
NA	many	TRBV29-1	TRBJ2-1	TGCAGCGTGGAAGTGGTAGGGGTCAATGAGCAGTTCTTC	CSVEVVGVNEQFF
NA	NA	TRBV5-1	TRBJ1-5	TGCGCCAGCAGCTTGGAGGGGGAGGGTCAGCCCCAGCATTTT	CASSLEGEGQPQHF
TRBD2	many	TRBV3-1	TRBJ2-1	TGTGCCAGCAGCCAAGATCCACTAGCGGGTTACAATGAGCAGTTCTTC	CASSQDPLAGYNEQFF
NA	few	TRBV7-9	TRBJ2-1	TGTGCCAGCAGCCCCGGGGGTAGCCATGAGCAGTTCTTC	CASSPGGSHEQFF
NA	few	TRBV20-1	TRBJ2-7	TGCAGTGCTAAGTGGGACGGCTACGAGCAGTACTTC	CSAKWDGYEQYF
NA	few	TRBV6-1	TRBJ1-5	TGTGCCAGTTTAACGGGGGGGGCAAGGAATCAGCCCCAGCATTTT	CASLTGGARNQPQHF
NA	few	TRBV25-1	TRBJ1-1	TGTGCCAGCAGGGGCCCAAACACTGAAGCTTTCTTT	CASRGPNTEAFF
NA	many	TRBV29-1	TRBJ2-7	TGCAGCGTCTCCCCAGGGCTGTCCTACGAGCAGTACTTC	CSVSPGLSYEQYF
NA	few	TRBV7-2	TRBJ1-6	TGTGCCAGCAGCCTAAATGGGTACTCACCCCTCCACTTT	CASSLNGYSPLHF
NA	many	TRBV5-1	TRBJ1-5	TGCGCCAGCAGCCGATTACCTTCTACGGACAGTTGGTATCAGCCCCAGCATTTT	CASSRLPSTDSWYQPQHF
NA	NA	TRBV7-9	TRBJ2-1	TGTGCCAGCAGCGATCCCGGAGGGGAGTCCTACAATGAGCAGTTCTTC	CASSDPGGESYNEQFF
NA	many	TRBV28	TRBJ2-7	TGTGCCAGCAGTTTATTTCTTTCCTACGAGCAGTACTTC	CASSLFLSYEQYF
NA	many	TRBV20-1	TRBJ2-3	TGCAGTGCAAACACCCCCAACACAGATACGCAGTATTTT	CSANTPNTDTQYF
TRBD2	NA	TRBV5-1	TRBJ2-2	TGCGCCAGCAGCTTAGGTACTAGCGGGAGCGCCGGGGAGCTGTTTTTT	CASSLGTSGSAGELFF
NA	few	TRBV3-1	TRBJ2-1	TGTGCCAGCAGGTCTGGGAGGCTGACGGGGGCTAATGAGCAGTTCTTC	CASRSGRLTGANEQFF
TRBD1	few	TRBV18	TRBJ2-5	TGTGCCAGCTCACCAGGACAGGGAAGGGACTTTGTAGAGACCCAGTACTTC	CASSPGQGRDFVETQYF
NA	few	TRBV5-6	TRBJ2-5	TGTGCCAGCAGCGCGGGACAGAGACAAGAGACCCAGTACTTC	CASSAGQRQETQYF